Here is one T cell receptor beta chain with its context. Antigen unknown. TCRdb recomputed calls from the reads with MiXCR, one row per CDR3 protein. The top ten clones hold 41% of a sample with around 100,000 distinct CDR3 sequences, 30% to 35% of them seen once. The CDR3 spans 15 residues. The V gene lost 5 bases and the J gene lost 1 base, with 14 bases spanning the gap. Germline V gene lookup returns CDR1 MNHEY and CDR2 SVGEGT. The record originates from a study of T cell repertoires in cytomegalovirus infection. As for the study in general: Well-studied HLA-B-restricted epitopes and recently identified HLA-C-restricted epitopes of CMV were both used in the study. Carrying CMV and the relevant HLA type showed in public TCR beta signatures.

Study findings and constraints: Pooled public TCR beta family frequency picked out CMV carriers with the relevant HLA. Within the response measured ex vivo, HLA-C-restricted CMV-specific TCR beta clonotypes were dominant.

This receptor was taken from a human donor in good health (CMV status not recorded). Some clones in this sample may be carry-over from other donors' samples. The chain employs TRBV6-2 or TRBV6-3 and TRBJ1-1; the D is unclear. The specimen comprised CD8+ T cells from cultured PBMCs, sampled from culture after CMV antigen stimulation. The CDR3 DNA is TGTGCCAGCAGTGCATTTCTCGGCCGGAACACTGAAGCTTTCTTT. Translated, it gives CASSAFLGRNTEAFF.